These 26 T cell receptor beta chains were all obtained from the same sample, sequenced in a study of T cells after yellow fever vaccination. A single record per CDR3 protein comes from TCRdb applying MiXCR to the 5' RACE reads. This sample has about 310,000 distinct CDR3 sequences, with 3.6% found just once. This material consisted of PBMCs, taken on the day of the yellow fever booster vaccination. The receptors originated from a man between 18 and 35 years old who received the YFV17D yellow fever vaccine.

The chain combines TRBV29-1 with TRBJ1-3, with D uncertain. The CDR3 runs 13 residues. With 4 bases removed from V and 4 bases from J, the gap between germline ends came to 11 bases. CDR1 and CDR2 (germline): SQVTM, ANQGSEA. The CDR3 protein is CSVAWTVGNTIYF. The CDR3, as DNA: TGCAGCGTTGCTTGGACGGTCGGAAACACCATATATTTT.

In this sample, this clonotype turned up many times. The V call is TRBV11-2, the J call TRBJ2-2; D is undetermined. The CDR3 sequence is 13 residues long. CDR1 SGHAT and CDR2 FQNNGV come from the germline V gene. V shed 6 bases and J shed 5 bases, with 10 bases lying between them. CDR3 region: CASSLQSTGELFF. The CDR3 bases are TGTGCCAGCAGTTTACAGTCTACCGGGGAGCTGTTTTTT. Full variable domain (missing parts from reference TRBV11-2 and TRBJ2-2): EAGVAQSPRYKIIEKRQSVAFWCNPISGHATLYWYQQILGQGPKLLIQFQNNGVVDDSQLPKDRFSAERLKGVDSTLKIQPAKLEDSAVYLCASSLQSTGELFFGEGSRLTVL.

This clonotype was seen repeatedly, ten times or more. V gene TRBV7-9 combines with J gene TRBJ2-5; 7 bases fit TRBD1. Trimming removed 5 bases from V and 4 bases from J; junction bases left unmatched: 10. CDR3 length: 15 amino acids. Germline V gene sequence: CDR1 SEHNR, CDR2 FQNEAQ (reference sequence). For the CDR3, the DNA is TGTGCCAGCAGCCCACAAGGGGGCCTGGGAGAGACCCAGTACTTC. It specifies CASSPQGGLGETQYF.

There are a few counts of this clonotype. The chain carries TRBV27 and TRBJ1-6; 9 bases match TRBD1. The length of the CDR3 is 15 residues. The germline V gene has CDR1 MNHEY and CDR2 SMNVEV (reference sequence). J was trimmed by 6 bases and V by 5 bases; bases with no gene match: 5. The CDR3 DNA is TGTGCCAGCAGTACGCACAGGGGGCCTAATTCACCCCTCCACTTT. Its protein is CASSTHRGPNSPLHF.

This chain joins TRBV3-1 and TRBJ2-1; 10 nucleotides align to TRBD1. The germline V gene has CDR1 LGHDT and CDR2 YNNKEL (reference sequence). V dropped 4 bases and J dropped 6; count of bases not matched to a gene: 12. The CDR3 is 17 residues long. CDR3 sequence reads: CASSPPPGTGVGNEQFF. The CDR3, as DNA: TGTGCCAGCAGCCCCCCACCCGGGACAGGGGTGGGCAATGAGCAGTTCTTC.

This clonotype was seen a handful of times. The chain uses TRBV28 and TRBJ2-6; 11 bases are a match to TRBD1. This CDR3 spans 17 amino acids. J gave up 0 bases and V 7 bases, and 5 bases lay outside the gene matches. CDR1 is MDHEN, CDR2 SYDVKM, per germline. The CDR3 loop is CASMPGQGVSGANVLTF. CDR3 DNA: TGTGCCAGCATGCCGGGACAGGGGGTCTCTGGGGCCAACGTCCTGACTTTC.

The table lists this clonotype with many counts. The J gene is TRBJ2-2, the V gene TRBV4-1; TRBD1 or TRBD2 may be the D gene (5 bases each). The V end was cut by 4 bases, the J end by 3 bases, with 9 bases between. This CDR3 contains 14 residues. Germline CDR1 MGHRA, CDR2 YSYEKL. In DNA, the CDR3 is TGCGCCAGCAGCCCGGGACCGTACACCGGGGAGCTGTTTTTT. Its translation: CASSPGPYTGELFF.

The chain combines TRBV4-1 with TRBJ2-7; 9 bases fit TRBD1. V lost 4 bases to trimming and J lost 6 bases; unmatched junction nucleotides: 4. The CDR3 extends over 13 amino acids. The germline V gene encodes CDR1 MGHRA and CDR2 YSYEKL. The CDR3 reads CASSLRTGAEQYF. The CDR3 DNA reads TGCGCCAGCAGCCTTCGGACAGGGGCCGAGCAGTACTTC.

Ten or more counts support this clonotype. The rearrangement links TRBV4-1 to TRBJ2-3; TRBD2 might be the D (5 bases). Deletions cut 0 bases from V and 4 bases from J, with 11 bases between. CDR1 and CDR2 (germline): MGHRA, YSYEKL. This CDR3 spans 15 amino acids. The CDR3 DNA follows: TGCGCCAGCAGCCAAGATGCGGGCCGGGCAGATACGCAGTATTTT. It specifies CASSQDAGRADTQYF.

This clonotype was seen repeatedly, ten times or more. This CDR3 reads CASSWFSGGPQETQYF. Written as DNA, the CDR3 is TGCGCCAGCAGCTGGTTCAGCGGGGGGCCTCAAGAGACCCAGTACTTC. The chain uses TRBV5-1 and TRBJ2-5; 9 bases are a match to TRBD2. CDR1 and CDR2 (germline): SGHRS, YFSETQ. V gave up 3 bases and J gave up 2 bases; unmatched junction bases: 8. The CDR3 totals 16 residues.

This clonotype occurred many times. V is TRBV5-6 and J is TRBJ2-2; no clear D. The germline gives CDR1 SGHDT, CDR2 YYEEEE. Trimming stripped 4 bases from V and 6 bases from J, with 7 bases between. The CDR3 is 12 residues long. This CDR3 reads CASSDGPGELFF. CDR3 sequence (DNA): TGTGCCAGCAGCGATGGGCCCGGGGAGCTGTTTTTT.

The table lists this clonotype with many counts. This chain uses TRBV7-9 with TRBJ1-3; D is unresolved. Between the trimmed V and J ends, which lost 10 bases and 0 bases, there was a span of 16 bases. The CDR3 length is 15 residues. Germline CDR1 and CDR2: SEHNR and FQNEAQ (reference sequence). CDR3 sequence reads: CATKQARDSGNTIYF. CDR3 nucleotides: TGTGCCACCAAACAAGCGAGGGACTCTGGAAACACCATATATTTT. The full variable domain, with the rest looked up from reference TRBV7-9 and TRBJ1-3, is DTGVSQNPRHKITKRGQNVTFRCDPISEHNRLYWYRQTLGQGPEFLTYFQNEAQLEKSRLLSDRFSAERPKGSFSTLEIQRTEQGDSAMYLCATKQARDSGNTIYFGEGSWLTVV.

This rearrangement joins TRBV7-6 to TRBJ2-3; D uncertain. The V and J ends lost 2 bases and 2 bases respectively, with 14 bases between them. The CDR3 runs to 16 residues. Per germline, CDR1 SGHVS and CDR2 FNYEAQ. This chain's CDR3 is CASSLWARSSTDTQYF. The CDR3 DNA follows: TGTGCCAGCAGCTTATGGGCTAGATCTTCCACAGATACGCAGTATTTT.

This clonotype has a count of ten or more. The junction departs from the called germline gene at one end, perhaps through a read error. This chain connects TRBV5-5 to TRBJ2-6; the D is unclear. CDR1 SGHKS and CDR2 YYEKEE come from the germline V gene (reference sequence). This CDR3 is built from 14 residues. Written as DNA, the CDR3 is TGTGCCAGCACCTTGCTCTCGGGGGCCAACGTCCTGACTTTC. Translated, it gives CASTLLSGANVLTF.

This clonotype was counted ten times or more. The CDR3 DNA sequence: TGTGCCATCAGCCCCCAAGAGACCCAGTACTTC. It specifies CAISPQETQYF. The chain recombines TRBV10-3 with TRBJ2-5; no clear D gene. V was clipped by 6 bases and J by 1 base, with 3 bases between them. This CDR3 is 11 amino acids long. In germline, CDR1 is ENHRY, CDR2 SYGVKD.

The chain links TRBV10-3 to TRBJ1-5; 11 bases agree with TRBD1. The germline V gene encodes CDR1 ENHRY and CDR2 SYGVKD. This CDR3 spans 15 amino acids. With V trimmed by 6 bases and J by 6 bases, 7 bases remained unmatched. CDR3 protein: CAISPGQGAGQPQHF. The CDR3 DNA is TGTGCCATCAGCCCCGGACAGGGGGCTGGTCAGCCCCAGCATTTT.

This clonotype was observed at least ten times. The rearrangement joins TRBV7-2 to TRBJ2-3; D unclear. Germline V gene data show CDR1 as SGHTA and CDR2 as FQGNSA. V was cut by 0 bases and J by 2 bases, with 6 bases left in between. The length of the CDR3 is 14 residues. CDR3 sequence reads: CASSLAGITDTQYF. The DNA of the CDR3 is TGTGCCAGCAGCTTAGCGGGTATCACAGATACGCAGTATTTT.

This clonotype turned up a few times. V is TRBV10-3 and J is TRBJ2-2; D remains ambiguous. Germline V gene lookup returns CDR1 ENHRY and CDR2 SYGVKD. This CDR3 region has 15 residues. The V gene lost 2 bases and the J gene lost 4 bases, with 11 bases spanning the gap. The CDR3 region has the DNA TGTGCCATCAGTGAGCCCGGACCGATCACCGGGGAGCTGTTTTTT. Its translation is CAISEPGPITGELFF.

The J gene is TRBJ2-3, the V gene TRBV7-8; TRBD1 agrees at 9 bases. Germline-derived CDR1 and CDR2 are SGHVS and FQNEAQ. The J segment lost 2 bases and the V segment lost 5 bases, leaving 8 bases of the junction unmatched. The CDR3 spans 16 residues. The CDR3 nucleotides are TGTGCCAGCAGCCGGTACAGGGGGCCGAACACAGATACGCAGTATTTT. Its protein product is CASSRYRGPNTDTQYF.

This clonotype showed up many times. The chain is built from TRBV19 and TRBJ1-1; the D is unclear. Trimming took 5 bases from V and 4 from J, leaving 17 bases between them. This CDR3 has 15 residues. CDR1 and CDR2 (germline): LNHDA, SQIVND (reference sequence). This chain's CDR3 is CASSDYEGSATEAFF. The CDR3 nucleotides read TGTGCCAGTAGTGACTACGAAGGGTCGGCCACTGAAGCTTTCTTT.

This clonotype has a handful of counts. This CDR3 is CASSDLAGQGSGQPQHF. The CDR3 nucleotides read TGCGCCAGCAGTGATTTGGCAGGACAGGGATCAGGGCAGCCCCAGCATTTT. This chain joins TRBV10-2 and TRBJ1-5, with 8 bases identical to TRBD1. With V trimmed by 3 bases and J by 7 bases, 14 bases remained unmatched. This CDR3 is 17 amino acids long. Germline CDR1 reads WSHSY; CDR2 reads SAAADI.

This clonotype was recorded at least ten times. V usage is TRBV2 and J usage is TRBJ2-1; D gene uncertain. Germline V gives CDR1 SNHLY, CDR2 FYNNEI. Trimming shortened V by 4 bases and J by 8 bases, and 3 bases separated the two germline ends. There are 10 residues in the CDR3. The CDR3 bases are TGTGCCAGCAGTGTCTATGAGCAGTTCTTC. As protein: CASSVYEQFF.

In its sample, this clonotype was seen a few times. The rearrangement joins TRBV11-2 to TRBJ2-1; 7 bases match TRBD2. The V gene's germline CDR1 is SGHAT and CDR2 FQNNGV. CDR3 length: 11 residues. The V and J ends lost 11 bases and 15 bases, in that order; junction bases with no gene match: 13. The DNA for the CDR3 is TGTGCCTCAAGCCGAGCGGGGCCCTTGTTCTTC. Protein sequence: CASSRAGPLFF.

This clonotype was counted only a few times. This chain links TRBV4-2 with TRBJ1-6, with 8 bases matching TRBD1. This CDR3 is built from 18 residues. The V gene end was trimmed by 0 bases and the J gene end by 9 bases; junction bases not matched to a gene: 13. Germline assignment: CDR1 LGHNA and CDR2 YNFKEQ. CDR3 sequence: CASSQDSWTGRAASPLHF. CDR3 DNA: TGTGCCAGCAGCCAAGATTCGTGGACAGGGAGGGCAGCTTCACCCCTCCACTTT.

This clonotype came up many times. This rearrangement joins TRBV5-1 to TRBJ1-5; unclear D gene. CDR1 and CDR2 from the germline V gene are SGHRS and YFSETQ. V lost 1 base and J 4 bases, leaving 12 bases between the germline ends. The CDR3 runs to 15 residues. CDR3 residues: CASSLTGSRNQPQHF. The CDR3 DNA reads as TGCGCCAGCAGCTTGACGGGTAGCCGGAATCAGCCCCAGCATTTT. Full variable domain (missing parts from reference TRBV5-1 and TRBJ1-5): KAGVTQTPRYLIKTRGQQVTLSCSPISGHRSVSWYQQTPGQGLQFLFEYFSETQRNKGNFPGRFSGRQFSNSRSEMNVSTLELGDSALYLCASSLTGSRNQPQHFGDGTRLSIL.

At least ten counts were recorded for this clonotype. The chain couples TRBV7-9 to TRBJ1-2, with D possibly being TRBD1 (6 bases). CDR1 and CDR2 (germline): SEHNR, FQNEAQ (reference sequence). V was trimmed by 5 bases and J by 7 bases, leaving 14 bases between them. The CDR3 sequence is 13 residues long. Here the CDR3 reads CASSPPGGSGYTF. The CDR3 DNA reads as TGTGCCAGCAGCCCCCCCGGGGGCTCTGGCTACACCTTC.